One and the same sample provided the 17 T cell receptor beta chains below, sequenced in a study of cytomegalovirus exposure and HLA in healthy donors. Only in-frame clones appear in the TCRdb table, and some are missing; sequencing was by immunoSEQ multiplex PCR. The sample holds 150,000 to 200,000 clones; 85% are singletons and the top ten take roughly 15%. The specimen sequenced was PBMCs. These TCRs come from a man aged 18-30 years in good health and CMV-seropositive.

V usage is TRBV2 and J usage is TRBJ1-2; 8 bases map to TRBD1. The CDR3 consists of 16 residues. The V gene's germline CDR1 is SNHLY and CDR2 FYNNEI. V was pared by 5 bases and J by 4 bases, with 12 bases of the junction left unmatched. The CDR3 DNA reads as TGTGCCAGCAGTCTGGATCGGAGACAGGGGTCCTATGGCTACACCTTC. Its protein product is CASSLDRRQGSYGYTF.

The chain joins TRBV5-1 to TRBJ2-1; D is perhaps TRBD2 (7 bases). The CDR3 spans 17 residues. The V and J ends lost 4 bases and 0 bases respectively, with 17 bases between them. CDR1 SGHRS and CDR2 YFSETQ come from the germline V gene. CDR3 amino acids: CASSPPRGPSSYNEQFF. The DNA for the CDR3 is TGCGCCAGCAGCCCCCCGCGGGGGCCTTCCTCCTACAATGAGCAGTTCTTC.

This chain connects TRBV5-1 to TRBJ2-5; 10 bases align to TRBD1. The CDR3 totals 16 residues. Germline CDR1 SGHRS, CDR2 YFSETQ. The ends lost 4 bases at V and 1 base at J; junction bases unmatched: 7. DNA of the CDR3: TGCGCCAGCAGCGCCGCCGGGACAGGGGCCCAAGAGACCCAGTACTTC. Its protein product is CASSAAGTGAQETQYF.

This chain uses TRBV11-2 with TRBJ2-7, with D perhaps matching TRBD1 (6 bases). In germline, CDR1 is SGHAT, CDR2 FQNNGV. V dropped 1 base and J dropped 4 bases, with 14 bases sitting between them. The CDR3 consists of 15 residues. This chain's CDR3 is CASSLGTGPFYEQYF. DNA of the CDR3: TGTGCCAGCAGCTTAGGTACAGGGCCCTTTTACGAGCAGTACTTC.

J is TRBJ2-1 and V is TRBV2; TRBD2 is a possible D gene (6 bases). Germline V gene sequence: CDR1 SNHLY, CDR2 FYNNEI. V lost 11 bases and J lost 9, with 11 bases in between. There are 10 residues in the CDR3. The CDR3 reads CASGGSEQFF. Written as DNA, the CDR3 is TGTGCCTCCGGGGGTAGTGAGCAGTTCTTC.

This sequence joins TRBV27 and TRBJ1-1; D is ambiguous. Germline CDR1 MNHEY, CDR2 SMNVEV (reference sequence). V lost 1 base and J 0 bases, leaving 18 bases between the germline ends. The CDR3 extends over 18 amino acids. The CDR3 DNA reads TGTGCCAGCAGTTTATATGGCTCCGGGGTGCTAATGAACACTGAAGCTTTCTTT. This codes for CASSLYGSGVLMNTEAFF.

CDR3 sequence: CASSLAGTSTDTQYF. The DNA of the CDR3 is TGTGCCAGCAGTTTAGCGGGTACCAGCACAGATACGCAGTATTTT. The rearrangement joins TRBV27 to TRBJ2-3; D possibly corresponds to TRBD2 (5 bases). This CDR3 contains 15 residues. Trimming took off 2 bases at V and 0 bases at J, with 9 bases between the two ends. Per germline, CDR1 MNHEY and CDR2 SMNVEV (reference sequence).

The chain links TRBV15 to TRBJ2-1; TRBD1 matches 8 bases. The V segment lost 1 base and the J segment 7 bases; nucleotides outside the gene matches: 6. The CDR3 runs 15 residues. CDR1 and CDR2 (germline): LNHNV, YYDKDF (reference sequence). Here the CDR3 reads CATSRGTGSRNEQFF. Here the CDR3 DNA reads TGTGCCACCAGCAGAGGGACAGGGTCCAGGAATGAGCAGTTCTTC.

This sequence joins TRBV10-3 and TRBJ2-5; a weak D match, TRBD2 (6 bases). The V end lost 6 bases, the J end lost 6 bases, and 17 bases lay between the germline ends. CDR3 length: 14 amino acids. Germline V gene sequence: CDR1 ENHRY, CDR2 SYGVKD. As DNA, the CDR3 is TGTGCCATCAGCCTACCCGGACTACCCCAGACCCAGTACTTC. The encoded protein is CAISLPGLPQTQYF.

The V gene is TRBV2, the J gene TRBJ2-2; D not resolved. CDR3 length equals 14 residues. Germline CDR1 reads SNHLY; CDR2 reads FYNNEI. The germline V and J ends were trimmed by 4 bases and 6 bases, with 12 bases remaining between them. The CDR3 sequence: CASSAGAPAGELFF. CDR3 nucleotide sequence: TGTGCCAGCAGTGCCGGTGCGCCTGCCGGGGAGCTGTTTTTT.

This sequence joins TRBV6-1 and TRBJ1-5, with D perhaps matching TRBD1 (6 bases). The CDR3 is made up of 13 amino acids. The V gene lost 6 bases and the J gene lost 0 bases, with 6 bases spanning the gap. Germline-derived CDR1 and CDR2 are MNHNS and SASEGT. Here the CDR3 DNA reads TGTGCCAGCAGAGGGGGTAGCAATCAGCCCCAGCATTTT. Translated, it gives CASRGGSNQPQHF.

This chain uses TRBV11-3 with TRBJ2-5; the D gene is possibly TRBD1 (6 bases). The CDR3 extends over 17 amino acids. Trimming took 5 bases from V and 5 from J, leaving 24 bases between them. Germline CDR1 reads SGHNT; CDR2 reads YENEEA. This chain's CDR3 is CASSLSLLGGLKETQYF. The CDR3 DNA sequence: TGTGCCAGCAGCCTCAGTCTCCTTGGGGGCTTGAAGGAGACCCAGTACTTC. The full variable domain, rest sourced from reference TRBV11-3 and TRBJ2-5, is EAGVVQSPRYKIIEKKQPVAFWCNPISGHNTLYWYLQNLGQGPELLIRYENEEAVDDSQLPKDRFSAERLKGVDSTLKIQPAELGDSAVYLCASSLSLLGGLKETQYFGPGTRLLVL.

The chain employs TRBV6-1 and TRBJ1-6, with a tentative D call TRBD1 (6 bases). V lost 4 bases to trimming and J lost 0 bases, with 10 bases between them. The CDR3 contains 16 residues. From germline, CDR1 is MNHNS and CDR2 SASEGT. Here the CDR3 reads CASSGDRSSYNSPLHF. In nucleotides, the CDR3 is TGTGCCAGCAGTGGAGACAGGAGCTCCTATAATTCACCCCTCCACTTT.

This chain joins TRBV6-6 and TRBJ1-5, with a tentative D call TRBD1 (5 bases). The CDR3 totals 14 residues. CDR1 and CDR2 (germline): MNHNY, SVGAGI (reference sequence). V dropped 7 bases and J dropped 4 bases, with 14 bases sitting between them. The DNA for the CDR3 is TGTGCCAGCACCCCTGGGGGGTTTAATCAGCCCCAGCATTTT. It is translated as CASTPGGFNQPQHF.

The chain links TRBV28 to TRBJ2-7; 9 bases match TRBD2. Per the germline V gene, CDR1 is MDHEN and CDR2 is SYDVKM. The CDR3 contains 16 residues. V trimming: 5 bases; J trimming: 4 bases; junction bases outside the gene matches: 12. The CDR3 DNA follows: TGTGCCAGCAGTAACCCCCCTAGCGGGATGGTTTACGAGCAGTACTTC. This encodes CASSNPPSGMVYEQYF.

Points on this clone: Other DNA sequences in the sample encode the same CDR3. J is TRBJ2-7 and V is TRBV9; 7 nucleotides match TRBD2. The CDR3 is 14 amino acids. Trimming took 2 bases from V and 2 from J; bases not matched to a gene: 4. Looked up from germline, CDR1 is SGDLS and CDR2 is YYNGEE. This CDR3 is CASSVGGGTYEQYF. Here the CDR3 DNA reads TGTGCCAGCAGCGTTGGGGGGGGAACCTACGAGCAGTACTTC.

The chain employs TRBV30 and TRBJ1-3; 7 bases are a match to TRBD1. CDR3 length equals 13 residues. Germline loops: CDR1 GTSNPN, CDR2 SVGIG (reference sequence). With V trimmed by 5 bases and J by 2 bases, 3 bases remained unmatched. CDR3 loop: CAWAGQTGNTIYF. The CDR3, as DNA: TGTGCCTGGGCGGGACAGACTGGAAACACCATATATTTT.